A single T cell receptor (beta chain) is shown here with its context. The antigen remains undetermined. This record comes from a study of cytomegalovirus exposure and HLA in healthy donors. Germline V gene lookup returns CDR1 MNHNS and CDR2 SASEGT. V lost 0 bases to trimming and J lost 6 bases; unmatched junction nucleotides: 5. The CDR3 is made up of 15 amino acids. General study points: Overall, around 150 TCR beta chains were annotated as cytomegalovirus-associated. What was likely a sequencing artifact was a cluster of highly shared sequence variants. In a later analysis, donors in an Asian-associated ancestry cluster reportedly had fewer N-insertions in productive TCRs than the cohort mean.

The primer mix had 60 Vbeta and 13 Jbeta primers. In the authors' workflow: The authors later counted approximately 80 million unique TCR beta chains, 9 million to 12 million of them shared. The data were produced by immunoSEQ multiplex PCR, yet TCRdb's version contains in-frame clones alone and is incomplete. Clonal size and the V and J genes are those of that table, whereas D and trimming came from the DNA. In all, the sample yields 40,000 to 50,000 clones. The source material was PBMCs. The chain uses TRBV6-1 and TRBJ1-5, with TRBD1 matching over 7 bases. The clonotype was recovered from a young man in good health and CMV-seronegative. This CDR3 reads CASSEAEPGGQPQHF. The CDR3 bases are TGTGCCAGCAGTGAAGCAGAGCCAGGGGGTCAGCCCCAGCATTTT.